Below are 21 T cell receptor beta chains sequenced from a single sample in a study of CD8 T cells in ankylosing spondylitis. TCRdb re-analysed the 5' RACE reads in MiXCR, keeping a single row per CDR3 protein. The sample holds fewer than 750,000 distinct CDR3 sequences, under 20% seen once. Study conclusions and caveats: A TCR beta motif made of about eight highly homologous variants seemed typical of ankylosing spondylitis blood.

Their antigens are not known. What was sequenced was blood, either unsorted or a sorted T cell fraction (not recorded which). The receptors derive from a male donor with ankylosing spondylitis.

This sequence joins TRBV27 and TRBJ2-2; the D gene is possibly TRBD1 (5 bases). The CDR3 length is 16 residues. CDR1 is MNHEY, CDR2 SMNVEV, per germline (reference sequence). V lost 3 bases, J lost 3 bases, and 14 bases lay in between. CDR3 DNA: TGTGCCAGCAGTTTCTTGCAGGGTGTGGACACCGGGGAGCTGTTTTTT. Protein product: CASSFLQGVDTGELFF.

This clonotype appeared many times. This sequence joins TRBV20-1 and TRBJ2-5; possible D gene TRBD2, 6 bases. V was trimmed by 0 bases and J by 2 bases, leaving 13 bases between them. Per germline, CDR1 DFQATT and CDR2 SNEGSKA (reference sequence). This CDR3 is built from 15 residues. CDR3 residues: CSARDPAGNQETQYF. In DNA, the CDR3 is TGCAGTGCTAGAGATCCAGCGGGCAATCAAGAGACCCAGTACTTC.

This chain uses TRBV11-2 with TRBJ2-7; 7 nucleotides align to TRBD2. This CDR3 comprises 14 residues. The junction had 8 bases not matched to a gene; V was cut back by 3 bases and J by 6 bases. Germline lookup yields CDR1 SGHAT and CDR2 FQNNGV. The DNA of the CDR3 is TGTGCCAGCAGCTTCGGACTAGAAGTTGGCGAGCAGTACTTC. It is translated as CASSFGLEVGEQYF.

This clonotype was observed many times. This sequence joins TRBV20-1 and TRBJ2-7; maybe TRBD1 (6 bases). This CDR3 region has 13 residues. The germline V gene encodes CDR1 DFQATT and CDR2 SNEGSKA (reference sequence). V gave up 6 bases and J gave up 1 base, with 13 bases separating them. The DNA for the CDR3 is TGCAGTGCCCCCGACAGGAGGTCCTACGAGCAGTACTTC. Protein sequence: CSAPDRRSYEQYF.

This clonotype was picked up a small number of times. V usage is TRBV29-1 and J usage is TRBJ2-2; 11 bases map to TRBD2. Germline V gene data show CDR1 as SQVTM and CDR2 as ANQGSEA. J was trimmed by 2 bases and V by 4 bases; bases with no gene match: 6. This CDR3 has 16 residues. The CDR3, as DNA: TGCAGCGTTGTGGGGACTAGCGGAAGTAACACCGGGGAGCTGTTTTTT. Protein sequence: CSVVGTSGSNTGELFF.

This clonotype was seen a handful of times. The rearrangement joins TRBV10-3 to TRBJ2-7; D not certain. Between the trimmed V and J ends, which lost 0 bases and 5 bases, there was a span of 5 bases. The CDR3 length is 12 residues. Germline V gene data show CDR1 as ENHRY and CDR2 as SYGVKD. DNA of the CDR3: TGTGCCATCAGTGAGTCATGGGACGAGCAGTACTTC. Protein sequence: CAISESWDEQYF.

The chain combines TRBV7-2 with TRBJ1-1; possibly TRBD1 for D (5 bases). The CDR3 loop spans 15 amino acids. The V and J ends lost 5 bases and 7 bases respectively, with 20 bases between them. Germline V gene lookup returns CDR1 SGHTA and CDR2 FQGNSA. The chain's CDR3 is CASSPLRQRAGEAFF. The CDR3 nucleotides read TGTGCCAGCAGCCCTCTGCGACAGAGGGCGGGTGAAGCTTTCTTT.

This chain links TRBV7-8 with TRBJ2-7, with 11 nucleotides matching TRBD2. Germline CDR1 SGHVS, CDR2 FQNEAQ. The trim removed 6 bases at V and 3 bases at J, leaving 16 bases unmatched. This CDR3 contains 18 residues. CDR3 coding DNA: TGTGCCAGCAGGGGATTAGGGGTAGCGGGGGGGTCCGTCTACGAGCAGTACTTC. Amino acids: CASRGLGVAGGSVYEQYF.

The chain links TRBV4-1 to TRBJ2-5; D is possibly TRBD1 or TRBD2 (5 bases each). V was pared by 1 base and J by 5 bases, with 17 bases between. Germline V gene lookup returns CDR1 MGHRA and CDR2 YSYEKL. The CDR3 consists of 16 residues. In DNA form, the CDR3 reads TGCGCCAGCAGCCAAGCGACGGGGCTACCCAAGGAGACCCAGTACTTC. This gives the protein CASSQATGLPKETQYF.

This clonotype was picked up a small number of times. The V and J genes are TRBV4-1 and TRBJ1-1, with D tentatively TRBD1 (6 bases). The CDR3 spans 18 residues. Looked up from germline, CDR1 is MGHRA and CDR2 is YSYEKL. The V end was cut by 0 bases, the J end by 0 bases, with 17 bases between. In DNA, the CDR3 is TGCGCCAGCAGCCAAGAGACAGGCTCGACGGCCATGAACACTGAAGCTTTCTTT. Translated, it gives CASSQETGSTAMNTEAFF.

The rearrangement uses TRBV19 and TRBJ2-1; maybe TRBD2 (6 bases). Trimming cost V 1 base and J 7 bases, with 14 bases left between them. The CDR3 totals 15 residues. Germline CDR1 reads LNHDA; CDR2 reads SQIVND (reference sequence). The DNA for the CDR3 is TGTGCCAGTAGTATAGGGGGAGGCCTAGGGAATGAGCAGTTCTTC. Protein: CASSIGGGLGNEQFF.

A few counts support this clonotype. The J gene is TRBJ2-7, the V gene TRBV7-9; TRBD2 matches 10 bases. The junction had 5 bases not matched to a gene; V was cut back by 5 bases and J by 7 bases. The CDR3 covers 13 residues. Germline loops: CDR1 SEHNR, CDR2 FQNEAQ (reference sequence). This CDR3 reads CASSPALAGEQYF. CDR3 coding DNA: TGTGCCAGCAGCCCTGCACTAGCGGGGGAGCAGTACTTC.

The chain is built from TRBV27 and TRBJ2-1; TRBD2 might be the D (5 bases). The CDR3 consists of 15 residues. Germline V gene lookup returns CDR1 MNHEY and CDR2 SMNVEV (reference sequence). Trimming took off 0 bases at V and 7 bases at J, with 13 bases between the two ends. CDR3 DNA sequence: TGTGCCAGCAGTTTATCCCGCGGTGGGGAGAATGAGCAGTTCTTC. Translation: CASSLSRGGENEQFF.

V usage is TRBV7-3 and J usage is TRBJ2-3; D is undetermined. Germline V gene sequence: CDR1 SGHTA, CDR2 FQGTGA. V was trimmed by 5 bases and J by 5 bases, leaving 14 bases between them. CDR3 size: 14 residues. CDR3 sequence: CASSTAGLLDTQYF. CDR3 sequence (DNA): TGTGCCAGCAGCACCGCCGGGCTCTTAGATACGCAGTATTTT.

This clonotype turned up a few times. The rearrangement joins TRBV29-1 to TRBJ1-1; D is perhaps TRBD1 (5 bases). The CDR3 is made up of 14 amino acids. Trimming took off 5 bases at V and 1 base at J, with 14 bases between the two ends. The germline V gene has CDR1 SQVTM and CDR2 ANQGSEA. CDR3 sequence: CSVIPTATNTEAFF. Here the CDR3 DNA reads TGCAGCGTTATCCCGACAGCCACGAACACTGAAGCTTTCTTT.

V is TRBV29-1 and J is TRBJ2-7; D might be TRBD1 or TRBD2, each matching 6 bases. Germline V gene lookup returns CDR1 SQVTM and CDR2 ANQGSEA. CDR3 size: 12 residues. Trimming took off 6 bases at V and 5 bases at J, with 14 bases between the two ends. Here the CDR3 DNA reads TGCAGCGTAAGGACGGGGGCCAACGAGCAGTACTTC. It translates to CSVRTGANEQYF.

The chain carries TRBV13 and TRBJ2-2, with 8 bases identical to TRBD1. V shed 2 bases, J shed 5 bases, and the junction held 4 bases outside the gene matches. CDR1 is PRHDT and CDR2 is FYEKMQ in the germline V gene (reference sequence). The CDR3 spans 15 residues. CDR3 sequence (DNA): TGTGCCAGCAGCTTATTGGACAGGGTTACCGGGGAGCTGTTTTTT. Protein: CASSLLDRVTGELFF.

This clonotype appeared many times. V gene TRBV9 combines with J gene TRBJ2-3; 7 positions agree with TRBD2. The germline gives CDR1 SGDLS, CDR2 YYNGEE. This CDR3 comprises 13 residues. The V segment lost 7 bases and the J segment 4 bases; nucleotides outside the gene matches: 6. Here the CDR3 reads CASGRGPPDTQYF. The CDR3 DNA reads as TGTGCCAGCGGGAGGGGCCCCCCAGATACGCAGTATTTT.

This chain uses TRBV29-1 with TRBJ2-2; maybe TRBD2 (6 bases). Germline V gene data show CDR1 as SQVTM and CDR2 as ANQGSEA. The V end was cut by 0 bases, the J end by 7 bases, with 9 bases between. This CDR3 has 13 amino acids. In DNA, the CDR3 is TGCAGCGTTGAAGACGGAGGGCGCGGGGAGCTGTTTTTT. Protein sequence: CSVEDGGRGELFF.

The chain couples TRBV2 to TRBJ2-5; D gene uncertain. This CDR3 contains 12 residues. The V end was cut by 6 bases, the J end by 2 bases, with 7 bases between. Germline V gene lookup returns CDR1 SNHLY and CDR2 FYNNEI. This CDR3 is CASSVPQETQYF. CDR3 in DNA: TGTGCCAGCAGCGTACCTCAAGAGACCCAGTACTTC.

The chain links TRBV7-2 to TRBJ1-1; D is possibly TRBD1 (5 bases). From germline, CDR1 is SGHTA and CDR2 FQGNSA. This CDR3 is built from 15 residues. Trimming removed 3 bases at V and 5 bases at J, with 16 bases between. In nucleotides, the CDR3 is TGTGCCAGCAGCTTTTCGTCGAGGGGATTAACTGAAGCTTTCTTT. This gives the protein CASSFSSRGLTEAFF.